These 24 T cell receptor beta chains share one sample of origin, sequenced in a study of shared clonotypes between healthy human individuals. Naive CD8 populations comprised CD45RO-negative cells positively selected for CCR7, excluding terminally differentiated effector memory CD45RA+ cells. Data came from immunoSEQ multiplex PCR; TCRdb stores just in-frame clones and leaves some out. The table includes roughly 2 million clones, 85% to 95% detected once. The sample was naive CD8+ T cells sorted from blood. The receptors shown here come from a man between 18 and 35 years old in good health.

This rearrangement joins TRBV19 to TRBJ1-6; D remains unclear. There are 15 residues in the CDR3. CDR1 LNHDA and CDR2 SQIVND come from the germline V gene (reference sequence). The ends were cut back, 10 bases at V and 3 bases at J, with 16 bases in the middle. CDR3 in amino acids: CATRSGPLYNSPLHF. In DNA form, the CDR3 reads TGTGCCACCCGAAGCGGACCCCTCTATAATTCACCCCTCCACTTT.

The rearrangement joins TRBV7-9 to TRBJ2-6; 7 bases align to TRBD1. The CDR3 is 17 residues long. Trimming at V came to 5 bases and at J to 2 bases, leaving 9 bases not matched to a gene. CDR1 and CDR2 (germline): SEHNR, FQNEAQ (reference sequence). The chain's CDR3 is CASSPAGGWPGANVLTF. As DNA, the CDR3 is TGTGCCAGCAGCCCCGCAGGGGGTTGGCCTGGGGCCAACGTCCTGACTTTC. Variable domain in full (rest from reference TRBV7-9 and TRBJ2-6): DTGVSQNPRHKITKRGQNVTFRCDPISEHNRLYWYRQTLGQGPEFLTYFQNEAQLEKSRLLSDRFSAERPKGSFSTLEIQRTEQGDSAMYLCASSPAGGWPGANVLTFGAGSRLTVL.

V gene TRBV27 combines with J gene TRBJ2-2, with D possibly called TRBD1 or TRBD2 (6 bases each). CDR3 size: 16 residues. V lost 6 bases and J lost 1, with 15 bases in between. Germline-derived CDR1 and CDR2 are MNHEY and SMNVEV (reference sequence). The chain's CDR3 is CASRYAGHLNTGELFF. In DNA form, the CDR3 reads TGTGCCAGCAGATACGCGGGACACCTGAACACCGGGGAGCTGTTTTTT.

The chain carries TRBV6-6 and TRBJ2-7; possible D gene TRBD1, 5 bases. Between the trimmed V and J ends, which lost 6 bases and 3 bases, there was a span of 12 bases. Germline CDR1 and CDR2: MNHNY and SVGAGI (reference sequence). This CDR3 region has 13 residues. CDR3 sequence (DNA): TGTGCCAGCAGCCTCGGACACTACTACGAGCAGTACTTC. It is translated as CASSLGHYYEQYF.

The chain links TRBV30 to TRBJ2-3, with D unclear. Trimming took 0 bases from V and 1 from J, leaving 11 bases between them. The CDR3 length is 15 residues. Germline V lookup: CDR1 GTSNPN, CDR2 SVGIG (reference sequence). CDR3 residues: CAWSVVGFGTDTQYF. The CDR3 region has the DNA TGTGCCTGGAGTGTAGTAGGGTTTGGCACAGATACGCAGTATTTT.

This clone was observed once. The V call is TRBV29-1, the J call TRBJ2-7; perhaps TRBD2 as D (5 bases). Trimming took 5 bases from V and 0 from J, leaving 14 bases between them. Germline CDR1 SQVTM, CDR2 ANQGSEA. CDR3 length: 14 residues. This chain's CDR3 is CSVLGHLASYEQYF. CDR3 in DNA: TGCAGCGTTCTTGGGCACCTAGCCTCCTACGAGCAGTACTTC.

The rearrangement uses TRBV28 and TRBJ2-7; the D is unclear. V lost 6 bases and J 6 bases, leaving 18 bases between the germline ends. This CDR3 comprises 14 residues. Per germline, CDR1 MDHEN and CDR2 SYDVKM. The CDR3 coding sequence is TGTGCCAGCAGACCAACGTTCGGGTCGGCCGAGCAGTACTTC. Its protein product is CASRPTFGSAEQYF.

A remark on this clone: At one boundary the junction diverges from the germline segment, which might be a read error. The chain joins TRBV13 to TRBJ2-1; D might be TRBD1 or TRBD2, each matching 6 bases. This CDR3 has 13 amino acids. Germline V gene data show CDR1 as PRHDT and CDR2 as FYEKMQ (reference sequence). The CDR3 DNA sequence: TGTGCCAGCAGCCTAGGGGGGCACAATGAGCAGTTCTTC. Encoded protein: CASSLGGHNEQFF.

This chain links TRBV4-1 with TRBJ1-6; D is possibly TRBD1 (5 bases). Trimming removed 0 bases from V and 5 bases from J, with 11 bases in between. The CDR3 is 16 residues long. In germline, CDR1 is MGHRA, CDR2 YSYEKL. The CDR3 sequence: CASSQDLTEHNSPLHF. As DNA, the CDR3 is TGCGCCAGCAGCCAAGATTTGACAGAGCATAATTCACCCCTCCACTTT.

This chain joins TRBV4-1 and TRBJ2-7; 8 nucleotides align to TRBD1. CDR3 size: 17 residues. Germline V gene sequence: CDR1 MGHRA, CDR2 YSYEKL. V shed 3 bases, J shed 2 bases, and the junction held 12 bases outside the gene matches. CDR3 in DNA: TGCGCCAGCAGCCATCAACCGGGACAGGCGTTACCCTACGAGCAGTACTTC. It specifies CASSHQPGQALPYEQYF.

CDR3 in DNA: TGTGCCAGCAGCTTGGGACAGGGGGCTAGCAATCAGCCCCAGCATTTT. It specifies CASSLGQGASNQPQHF. The chain is built from TRBV5-6 and TRBJ1-5; TRBD1 matches at 10 bases. Germline-derived CDR1 and CDR2 are SGHDT and YYEEEE. There are 16 residues in the CDR3. V lost 0 bases and J lost 0; bases outside the gene matches: 0.

V and J are TRBV27 and TRBJ2-1; no definite D call. Trimming shortened V by 2 bases and J by 8 bases, and 13 bases separated the two germline ends. The CDR3 consists of 14 residues. CDR1 is MNHEY and CDR2 is SMNVEV in the germline V gene (reference sequence). The CDR3 is CASSLISESDEQFF. Here the CDR3 DNA reads TGTGCCAGCAGTTTAATCTCCGAATCGGATGAGCAGTTCTTC.

The chain recombines TRBV18 with TRBJ2-3; 8 positions match TRBD1. The germline V gene has CDR1 KGHSH and CDR2 LQKENI. The CDR3 has 16 amino acids. J gave up 3 bases and V 6 bases, and 11 bases lay outside the gene matches. CDR3 residues: CASSPDRDSATDTQYF. The CDR3, as DNA: TGTGCCAGCTCCCCGGACAGGGATTCGGCGACAGATACGCAGTATTTT.

With regard to this clone: The junction and the germline gene differ at one end; a read error may be behind it. J is TRBJ2-3 and V is TRBV20-1; D gene uncertain. The CDR3 runs 11 residues. Germline V lookup: CDR1 DFQATT, CDR2 SNEGSKA (reference sequence). The CDR3 region is CSARVESVWPF. The CDR3 region has the DNA TGCAGTGCTAGAGTGGAGTCGGTGTGGCCTTTT.

The rearrangement uses TRBV5-1 and TRBJ2-7; D gene uncertain. CDR1 and CDR2 (germline): SGHRS, YFSETQ. Trimming cost V 0 bases and J 5 bases, with 12 bases left between them. This CDR3 contains 14 residues. CDR3 bases: TGCGCCAGCAGCTTGGACCTCGTCGAGCACGAGCAGTACTTC. The encoded protein is CASSLDLVEHEQYF.

The chain is built from TRBV7-3 and TRBJ2-7; D is tentatively TRBD1 or TRBD2 (5 bases each). Germline-derived CDR1 and CDR2 are SGHTA and FQGTGA. This CDR3 region has 15 residues. V lost 1 base and J 0 bases, leaving 10 bases between the germline ends. Here the CDR3 reads CASSLSGDGSYEQYF. Written as DNA, the CDR3 is TGTGCCAGCAGCTTAAGTGGGGACGGCTCCTACGAGCAGTACTTC.

The rearrangement uses TRBV19 and TRBJ2-5; no firm D call. The CDR3 is 14 residues long. Per germline, CDR1 LNHDA and CDR2 SQIVND (reference sequence). The germline V and J ends were trimmed by 1 base and 1 base, with 7 bases remaining between them. CDR3 protein: CASSIGASQETQYF. Written as DNA, the CDR3 is TGTGCCAGTAGTATAGGCGCCAGCCAAGAGACCCAGTACTTC.

In nucleotides, the CDR3 is TGTGCCAGCAGCTCCCGGGACTCCATAAGGTCCGGGGAGCTGTTTTTT. The encoded protein is CASSSRDSIRSGELFF. The rearrangement links TRBV7-9 to TRBJ2-2, with TRBD2 as a possible D gene (6 bases). The CDR3 spans 16 residues. V shed 4 bases and J shed 6 bases, with 18 bases lying between them. Per the germline V gene, CDR1 is SEHNR and CDR2 is FQNEAQ (reference sequence).

The V and J genes are TRBV5-6 and TRBJ2-7; either TRBD1 or TRBD2 may supply D (5 bases each). V shed 3 bases and J shed 4 bases, with 17 bases lying between them. Germline-derived CDR1 and CDR2 are SGHDT and YYEEEE. This CDR3 contains 15 residues. The chain's CDR3 is CASSSMRGGLYEQYF. The CDR3 nucleotides read TGTGCCAGCAGCTCCATGAGGGGTGGGTTATACGAGCAGTACTTC.

This chain uses TRBV30 with TRBJ2-1; TRBD1 is a possible D gene (6 bases). This CDR3 contains 13 residues. Germline CDR1 is GTSNPN and CDR2 is SVGIG (reference sequence). Deletions cut 6 bases from V and 4 bases from J, with 13 bases between. This chain's CDR3 is CACDRNPYNEQFF. DNA for the CDR3: TGTGCCTGTGACAGGAACCCATACAATGAGCAGTTCTTC.

CDR3 residues: CASSSGLGTGYTHADTQYF. The CDR3 region has the DNA TGTGCCAGCAGCTCGGGCCTAGGGACAGGGTACACACACGCAGATACGCAGTATTTT. V and J are TRBV7-9 and TRBJ2-3; TRBD1 aligns across 9 bases. V lost 4 bases and J lost 4; bases outside the gene matches: 18. The CDR3 is 19 amino acids. The germline CDR1 and CDR2 sequences are SEHNR and FQNEAQ (reference sequence).

In DNA, the CDR3 is TGCGCCAGCAGCTTGATGCAGGATCCTAACTATGGCTACACCTTC. Protein sequence: CASSLMQDPNYGYTF. The chain is built from TRBV5-1 and TRBJ1-2; D unresolved. Germline CDR1 reads SGHRS; CDR2 reads YFSETQ. With 1 base removed from V and 0 bases from J, the gap between germline ends came to 10 bases. This CDR3 contains 15 residues.

The chain links TRBV7-9 to TRBJ2-1, with D perhaps matching TRBD2 (5 bases). The CDR3 extends over 17 amino acids. Germline lookup yields CDR1 SEHNR and CDR2 FQNEAQ (reference sequence). Deletions cut 2 bases from V and 4 bases from J, with 18 bases between. CDR3 in DNA: TGTGCCAGCAGCTTACCCGGGAAGGAGCAAGGTTACAATGAGCAGTTCTTC. This translates into CASSLPGKEQGYNEQFF. The variable domain in full, with the rest retrieved from reference TRBV7-9 and TRBJ2-1, is DTGVSQNPRHKITKRGQNVTFRCDPISEHNRLYWYRQTLGQGPEFLTYFQNEAQLEKSRLLSDRFSAERPKGSFSTLEIQRTEQGDSAMYLCASSLPGKEQGYNEQFFGPGTRLTVL.

The rearrangement uses TRBV28 and TRBJ2-1; the D is unclear. Germline V gene data show CDR1 as MDHEN and CDR2 as SYDVKM. Trimming removed 1 base at V and 9 bases at J, with 7 bases between. This CDR3 region has 12 residues. The CDR3 DNA follows: TGTGCCAGCAGTTTATCTGGGCGTGAGCAGTTCTTC. Protein sequence: CASSLSGREQFF.